The rows below give T cell receptor beta chains drawn from one sample of a study of cytomegalovirus exposure and HLA in healthy donors. TCRdb's copy holds only in-frame clones and misses some; the assay was immunoSEQ multiplex PCR. Among 180,000 or so clones listed, 86% were seen once. The sample taken for sequencing was PBMCs. These TCRs come from a man younger than 40 in good health and CMV-seropositive. Both conserved end residues are part of each CDR3. Fields, in order: J gene, clone size, D gene, V gene, CDR3 protein, CDR3 DNA. The D gene is left open where the match is weak. The size field is filled for only some rows; it gives once, few, many or a size class.

J: TRBJ1-5
size: -
D: TRBD1
V: TRBV18
CDR3: CASSPQGQVNQPQHF
DNA: TGTGCCAGCTCACCTCAGGGACAGGTCAATCAGCCCCAGCATTTT

J: TRBJ2-5
size: once
D: -
V: TRBV5-1
CDR3: CASSLYLLGQSYQETQYF
DNA: TGCGCCAGCAGCTTGTATCTGCTCGGACAGTCGTACCAAGAGACCCAGTACTTC

J: TRBJ1-2
size: once
D: -
V: TRBV10-3
CDR3: CAIAPEEDYGYTF
DNA: TGTGCCATCGCCCCCGAGGAAGACTATGGCTACACCTTC

J: TRBJ1-1
size: -
D: -
V: TRBV9
CDR3: CASSASPTRNTEAFF
DNA: TGTGCCAGCAGCGCCTCACCCACTCGGAACACTGAAGCTTTCTTT

J: TRBJ2-5
size: -
D: -
V: TRBV18
CDR3: CASSPPGEIGGQYF
DNA: TGTGCCAGCTCACCACCGGGTGAAATCGGGGGCCAGTACTTC

J: TRBJ2-2
size: -
D: -
V: TRBV11-3
CDR3: CASSQASGGGTGELFF
DNA: TGTGCCAGCAGCCAAGCTAGCGGAGGGGGGACCGGGGAGCTGTTTTTT

J: TRBJ1-6
size: -
D: TRBD1
V: TRBV5-4
CDR3: CASSSGQGDSPLHF
DNA: TGTGCCAGCAGCTCGGGACAGGGGGATTCACCCCTCCACTTT

J: TRBJ1-2
size: -
D: -
V: TRBV30
CDR3: CAWSAQFSGLYGYTF
DNA: TGTGCCTGGAGTGCTCAATTCTCCGGCTTATATGGCTACACCTTC

J: TRBJ1-6
size: -
D: -
V: TRBV11-3
CDR3: CASSHRTVNNSPLHF
DNA: TGTGCCAGCAGCCACCGGACAGTAAATAATTCACCCCTCCACTTT

J: TRBJ1-2
size: -
D: TRBD1
V: TRBV19
CDR3: CASSVGTAYGYTF
DNA: TGTGCCAGTAGTGTCGGGACAGCCTATGGCTACACCTTC

J: TRBJ2-7
size: few
D: -
V: TRBV7-3
CDR3: CASSPSGHSYEQYF
DNA: TGTGCCAGCAGCCCATCGGGACATTCCTACGAGCAGTACTTC

J: TRBJ1-6
size: -
D: -
V: TRBV6-5
CDR3: CASSSSGVNSPLHF
DNA: TGTGCCAGCAGTTCATCAGGGGTAAATTCACCCCTCCACTTT

J: TRBJ2-7
size: -
D: -
V: TRBV30
CDR3: CAWSLPPGREQYF
DNA: TGTGCCTGGAGTCTCCCCCCGGGGCGGGAGCAGTACTTC

J: TRBJ2-2
size: -
D: -
V: TRBV11-2
CDR3: CASSSGTPYTGELFF
DNA: TGTGCCAGCAGCTCCGGGACACCTTACACCGGGGAGCTGTTTTTT

J: TRBJ2-2
size: -
D: -
V: TRBV5-1
CDR3: CASSGEYTGELFF
DNA: TGCGCCAGCAGCGGGGAGTACACCGGGGAGCTGTTTTTT

J: TRBJ2-4
size: -
D: -
V: TRBV19
CDR3: CASSIRGLSGLAKNIQYF
DNA: TGTGCCAGTAGTATTCGGGGGTTGTCGGGATTAGCCAAAAACATTCAGTACTTC

J: TRBJ1-5
size: few
D: -
V: TRBV2
CDR3: CASREGMGPQHF
DNA: TGTGCCAGCAGGGAAGGGATGGGGCCCCAGCATTTT

J: TRBJ2-2
size: -
D: -
V: TRBV9
CDR3: CASSEPGTGELFF
DNA: TGTGCCAGCAGCGAACCGGGCACCGGGGAGCTGTTTTTT

J: TRBJ2-3
size: -
D: TRBD2
V: TRBV28
CDR3: CASSFGFRGGRDSDTQYF
DNA: TGTGCCAGCAGTTTCGGGTTTCGTGGCGGGAGGGACTCCGATACGCAGTATTTT

J: TRBJ2-3
size: -
D: -
V: TRBV29-1
CDR3: CSVGGVGGDTQYF
DNA: TGCAGCGTTGGGGGGGTCGGCGGTGATACGCAGTATTTT

J: TRBJ2-2
size: -
D: -
V: TRBV11-3
CDR3: CASSPREGLWLFF
DNA: TGTGCCAGCAGCCCCCGTGAGGGGCTCTGGCTGTTTTTT

J: TRBJ2-7
size: -
D: -
V: TRBV6-5
CDR3: CASGGYEQYF
DNA: TGTGCCTCAGGCGGCTACGAGCAGTACTTC

J: TRBJ1-3
size: -
D: -
V: TRBV6-6
CDR3: CASSYSNPSSGNTIYF
DNA: TGTGCCAGCAGTTACTCGAACCCTAGCTCTGGAAACACCATATATTTT